The 32 T cell receptor beta chains reported below all come from one sample, sequenced in a study of cytomegalovirus exposure and HLA in healthy donors (dated by TCRdb to about 2017). The method was the immunoSEQ multiplex PCR assay. The multiplex PCR relied on a mix of 60 forward primers for TCR Vbeta segments and 13 reverse primers for TCR Jbeta segments. TCRdb took over this immuneACCESS table, retaining in-frame rearrangements with V and J assigned. Such tables are incomplete; in checked studies, under half of the missing clones stem from an unresolved V gene, and the remainder is unexplained. For this sample there are about 73,000 clones; 65% to 85% appear just once. The ten largest clones add up to roughly 12% of the sample. The source material was PBMCs. These receptors originate from a man aged 65 to 79 in good health and CMV-seronegative.

This clone showed up just once. J is TRBJ2-1 and V is TRBV7-6; 9 bases are shared with TRBD1. V lost 6 bases to trimming and J lost 10 bases; unmatched junction nucleotides: 13. This CDR3 region has 15 residues. Germline-derived CDR1 and CDR2 are SGHVS and FNYEAQ. The chain's CDR3 is CASSQGQGGFGEQFF. CDR3 sequence (DNA): TGTGCCAGCAGTCAGGGACAGGGAGGTTTCGGCGAGCAGTTCTTC.

This chain links TRBV30 with TRBJ1-2, with 10 bases matching TRBD1. The J segment lost 8 bases and the V segment lost 0 bases, leaving 15 bases of the junction unmatched. The CDR3 is 17 residues long. Germline CDR1 and CDR2: GTSNPN and SVGIG (reference sequence). The CDR3 sequence: CAWSVGFGTGVGEGYTF. CDR3 bases: TGTGCCTGGAGTGTAGGCTTTGGGACAGGGGTCGGAGAGGGCTACACCTTC.

V and J are TRBV6-6 and TRBJ2-7, with 11 positions matching TRBD2. The trim removed 6 bases at V and 4 bases at J, leaving 8 bases unmatched. This CDR3 spans 15 amino acids. Germline-derived CDR1 and CDR2 are MNHNY and SVGAGI (reference sequence). CDR3 protein: CASSSLSGGAYEQYF. The CDR3 DNA follows: TGTGCCAGCAGCTCCCTTAGCGGGGGGGCTTACGAGCAGTACTTC.

CDR3 bases: TGTGCCGGCAACATAAATCTGGGAGGAGGCTACACCTTC. Protein: CAGNINLGGGYTF. The rearrangement joins TRBV6-6 to TRBJ1-2; D unclear. The CDR3 is 13 residues long. Germline V CDR1 and CDR2: MNHNY, SVGAGI (reference sequence). V was pared by 11 bases and J by 8 bases, with 21 bases between.

V and J are TRBV6-6 and TRBJ2-7; weak D call: TRBD2 (5 bases). The CDR3 loop spans 14 amino acids. Per germline, CDR1 MNHNY and CDR2 SVGAGI (reference sequence). The V gene lost 2 bases and the J gene lost 7 bases, with 15 bases spanning the gap. The DNA of the CDR3 is TGTGCCAGCAGTTACGGGGTGGCGAGCGGAGAGCAGTACTTC. This translates into CASSYGVASGEQYF.

A few counts support this clone. The chain is built from TRBV1 and TRBJ2-1; the table's D call, TRBD1, was not checked against the DNA. TRBV1 is recorded as a pseudogene. CDR3 length: 13 amino acids. The CDR3 coding sequence is TGCACCAGCAGCCAAGATGACAATAATGAGCAGTTCTTC. The encoded protein is CTSSQDDNNEQFF.

J is TRBJ1-1 and V is TRBV6-5, with D unclear. Deletions cut 2 bases from V and 6 bases from J, with 13 bases between. This CDR3 is 14 amino acids long. CDR1 and CDR2 from the germline V gene are MNHEY and SVGAGI. This CDR3 is CASSYAARRSEAFF. The CDR3, as DNA: TGTGCCAGCAGTTACGCCGCGAGGAGGTCTGAAGCTTTCTTT.

V gene TRBV18 combines with J gene TRBJ2-2, with 9 bases matching TRBD1. The junction had 10 bases not matched to a gene; V was cut back by 4 bases and J by 4 bases. The germline V gene encodes CDR1 KGHSH and CDR2 LQKENI. The CDR3 loop spans 17 amino acids. The chain's CDR3 is CASSLQQGQGTTGELFF. CDR3 nucleotide sequence: TGTGCCAGCTCACTGCAGCAGGGACAGGGCACCACCGGGGAGCTGTTTTTT. Using reference TRBV18 and TRBJ2-2 for the parts outside the CDR3, the full variable domain is NAGVMQNPRHLVRRRGQEARLRCSPMKGHSHVYWYRQLPEEGLKFMVYLQKENIIDESGMPKERFSAEFPKEGPSILRIQQVVRGDSAAYFCASSLQQGQGTTGELFFGEGSRLTVL.

V is TRBV19 and J is TRBJ1-2, with D tentatively TRBD1 (6 bases). V dropped 6 bases and J dropped 7 bases, with 18 bases sitting between them. The CDR3 covers 14 residues. Germline assignment: CDR1 LNHDA and CDR2 SQIVND (reference sequence). CDR3 region: CASSDRRPIGGYTF. The DNA for the CDR3 is TGTGCCAGTAGCGACAGGAGACCTATTGGTGGCTACACCTTC.

The chain is built from TRBV10-1 and TRBJ2-4, with 15 bases aligning to TRBD2. The trim removed 6 bases at V and 5 bases at J, leaving 5 bases unmatched. Germline V gene sequence: CDR1 WNHNN, CDR2 SYGVQD (reference sequence). The CDR3 has 16 amino acids. The CDR3 protein is CASSSGLAGGQNIQYF. The CDR3 DNA reads as TGCGCCAGCAGCTCCGGACTAGCGGGGGGGCAAAACATTCAGTACTTC.

The chain recombines TRBV7-9 with TRBJ2-3, with 11 bases lining up with TRBD2. Germline lookup yields CDR1 SEHNR and CDR2 FQNEAQ (reference sequence). V gave up 5 bases and J gave up 1 base; unmatched junction bases: 5. This CDR3 region has 16 residues. This CDR3 reads CASSETLAGGTDTQYF. DNA of the CDR3: TGTGCCAGCAGCGAAACACTAGCGGGGGGCACAGATACGCAGTATTTT.

The chain couples TRBV10-3 to TRBJ2-3; the D gene is possibly TRBD2 (5 bases). This CDR3 spans 14 amino acids. Trimming cost V 6 bases and J 1 base, with 11 bases left between them. Germline V gives CDR1 ENHRY, CDR2 SYGVKD. As DNA, the CDR3 is TGTGCCATCAGCGCTCCCGGGGGCACAGATACGCAGTATTTT. This translates into CAISAPGGTDTQYF.

The CDR3 region has the DNA TGCGCCAGCAGCTTGGAACAGGCCCAAGGCGCTCTCTATGGCTACACCTTC. It is translated as CASSLEQAQGALYGYTF. The gene calls are TRBV5-1 and TRBJ1-2, with a weak D call TRBD1 (5 bases). Looked up from germline, CDR1 is SGHRS and CDR2 is YFSETQ. The CDR3 runs 17 residues. V was cut by 0 bases and J by 4 bases, with 19 bases left in between.

The chain joins TRBV7-2 to TRBJ2-5; D is possibly TRBD2 (5 bases). Looked up from germline, CDR1 is SGHTA and CDR2 is FQGNSA. V gave up 1 base and J gave up 5 bases, with 14 bases separating them. The CDR3 is 15 residues long. The CDR3 sequence: CASSLGSSSYETQYF. The CDR3 DNA is TGTGCCAGCAGCTTAGGCTCTAGCAGCTACGAGACCCAGTACTTC.

This chain uses TRBV6-5 with TRBJ2-4, with 8 bases that match TRBD2. Germline assignment: CDR1 MNHEY and CDR2 SVGAGI. CDR3 size: 16 residues. With 0 bases clipped from V and 5 bases from J, the junction kept 6 bases outside the gene matches. DNA of the CDR3: TGTGCCAGCAGTTACTCGGCCGGGAGGGCCCAAAACATTCAGTACTTC. Translated: CASSYSAGRAQNIQYF.

This chain connects TRBV11-2 to TRBJ1-1, with 7 bases aligning to TRBD1. Trimming cost V 5 bases and J 2 bases; bases outside gene matches: 8. The CDR3 is made up of 15 amino acids. The germline CDR1 and CDR2 sequences are SGHAT and FQNNGV. CDR3 DNA sequence: TGTGCCAGCAGCCCCCCGGACAGGACAAACACTGAAGCTTTCTTT. As protein: CASSPPDRTNTEAFF.

The CDR3 loop reads CASSYIGTRLQETQYF. CDR3 nucleotide sequence: TGTGCCAGCAGCTACATCGGGACTAGACTTCAGGAGACCCAGTACTTC. V is TRBV5-6 and J is TRBJ2-5, with 8 bases matching TRBD2. The CDR3 has 16 residues. Germline V CDR1 and CDR2: SGHDT, YYEEEE. J gave up 5 bases and V 3 bases, and 12 bases lay outside the gene matches.

V is TRBV4-3 and J is TRBJ2-1, with D possibly matching TRBD1 (5 bases). Germline V gene data show CDR1 as LGHNA and CDR2 as YSLEER. The CDR3 is 13 residues long. V lost 1 base and J 5 bases, leaving 6 bases between the germline ends. Here the CDR3 reads CASSQVGDNEQFF. The DNA of the CDR3 is TGCGCCAGCAGCCAAGTAGGGGACAATGAGCAGTTCTTC.

This rearrangement joins TRBV7-2 to TRBJ2-3, with D tentatively TRBD2 (5 bases). This CDR3 comprises 14 residues. Germline V gene sequence: CDR1 SGHTA, CDR2 FQGNSA. V was trimmed by 3 bases and J by 2 bases, leaving 9 bases between them. The CDR3 DNA follows: TGTGCCAGCAGCTTGCCCGGGGTCACAGATACGCAGTATTTT. This encodes CASSLPGVTDTQYF.

V usage is TRBV9 and J usage is TRBJ1-4, with TRBD1 as a possible D gene (6 bases). Trimming cost V 3 bases and J 8 bases, with 20 bases left between them. The CDR3 is made up of 16 amino acids. Germline assignment: CDR1 SGDLS and CDR2 YYNGEE. Written as DNA, the CDR3 is TGTGCCAGCAGCGGGGGGATGGGGGGGGCGCAAGAAAAACTGTTTTTT. Translated: CASSGGMGGAQEKLFF.

This clone was seen a few times. The chain carries TRBV6-5 and TRBJ1-6; 8 bases map to TRBD1. CDR1 is MNHEY, CDR2 SVGAGI, per germline. The trim removed 6 bases at V and 5 bases at J, leaving 3 bases unmatched. The CDR3 is made up of 14 amino acids. CDR3 bases: TGTGCCAGCAGCCGGGACAGGAATAATTCACCCCTCCACTTT. Residues: CASSRDRNNSPLHF.

The chain carries TRBV19 and TRBJ2-1; TRBD1 matches at 7 bases. The CDR3 totals 13 residues. V dropped 2 bases and J dropped 8; count of bases not matched to a gene: 3. CDR1 is LNHDA, CDR2 SQIVND, per germline (reference sequence). CDR3 residues: CASSINRGYEQFF. The CDR3 DNA follows: TGTGCCAGTAGTATAAACAGGGGATATGAGCAGTTCTTC.

The rearrangement uses TRBV14 and TRBJ2-2, with 7 bases aligning to TRBD1. Germline V gene data show CDR1 as SGHDN and CDR2 as FVKESK. V lost 3 bases, J lost 6 bases, and 7 bases stayed unmatched. The CDR3 is 15 amino acids. The CDR3 sequence: CASSHLDRAAGELFF. The CDR3 bases are TGTGCCAGCAGCCATTTAGACAGGGCGGCCGGGGAGCTGTTTTTT.

This sequence joins TRBV30 and TRBJ1-5; D uncertain. Germline CDR1 GTSNPN, CDR2 SVGIG (reference sequence). The CDR3 is 14 residues long. Trimming took 5 bases from V and 6 from J, leaving 17 bases between them. CDR3 loop: CAWAPPGLRQPQHF. The CDR3 DNA reads TGTGCCTGGGCACCACCGGGTCTGCGTCAGCCCCAGCATTTT.

This chain joins TRBV6-5 and TRBJ2-5, with 7 bases that match TRBD2. The V gene end was trimmed by 5 bases and the J gene end by 6 bases; junction bases not matched to a gene: 12. From germline, CDR1 is MNHEY and CDR2 SVGAGI. CDR3 size: 15 residues. The CDR3 here is CASSPYQTGGKTQYF. DNA for the CDR3: TGTGCCAGCAGTCCCTACCAGACGGGAGGAAAGACCCAGTACTTC.

The V gene is TRBV7-8, the J gene TRBJ1-2; no reliable D call. V lost 6 bases to trimming and J lost 8 bases, with 19 bases between them. This CDR3 has 14 amino acids. Looked up from germline, CDR1 is SGHVS and CDR2 is FQNEAQ. The CDR3 spells CASSLMGEVGGYTF. The CDR3 coding sequence is TGTGCCAGCAGTCTTATGGGAGAGGTGGGGGGCTACACCTTC.

The chain recombines TRBV18 with TRBJ1-6, with TRBD1 matching over 9 bases. The CDR3 totals 15 residues. Germline values: CDR1 KGHSH, CDR2 LQKENI. J was trimmed by 8 bases and V by 6 bases; bases with no gene match: 8. The CDR3: CASSKGQGGDSPLHF. DNA of the CDR3: TGTGCCAGCTCTAAGGGACAGGGAGGTGATTCACCCCTCCACTTT. Drawing the rest from reference TRBV18 and TRBJ1-6, the complete variable domain is NAGVMQNPRHLVRRRGQEARLRCSPMKGHSHVYWYRQLPEEGLKFMVYLQKENIIDESGMPKERFSAEFPKEGPSILRIQQVVRGDSAAYFCASSKGQGGDSPLHFGNGTRLTVT.

V and J are TRBV5-1 and TRBJ2-3; 10 bases line up with TRBD2. Looked up from germline, CDR1 is SGHRS and CDR2 is YFSETQ. CDR3 length: 15 residues. The junction had 5 bases not matched to a gene; V was cut back by 4 bases and J by 3 bases. CDR3 sequence reads: CASSTRTSGTDTQYF. The CDR3 DNA reads TGCGCCAGCAGCACCCGGACTAGCGGAACAGATACGCAGTATTTT. Supplemented by reference TRBV5-1 and TRBJ2-3, the full variable domain reads KAGVTQTPRYLIKTRGQQVTLSCSPISGHRSVSWYQQTPGQGLQFLFEYFSETQRNKGNFPGRFSGRQFSNSRSEMNVSTLELGDSALYLCASSTRTSGTDTQYFGPGTRLTVL.

This chain uses TRBV5-8 with TRBJ1-5, with 7 bases aligning to TRBD1. Germline-derived CDR1 and CDR2 are SGHTS and YDEGEE. Trimming took 5 bases from V and 6 from J; bases not matched to a gene: 8. This CDR3 spans 14 amino acids. The CDR3 coding sequence is TGTGCCAGCAGATTGACAGGGTTTGGTCAGCCCCAGCATTTT. Translating it yields CASRLTGFGQPQHF.

This clone was counted only a few times. The chain carries TRBV5-1 and TRBJ2-5; D gene ambiguous. Trimming cost V 0 bases and J 1 base, with 7 bases left between them. The CDR3 contains 14 residues. The V gene's germline CDR1 is SGHRS and CDR2 YFSETQ. CDR3 protein: CASSLGRSQETQYF. The DNA for the CDR3 is TGCGCCAGCAGCTTGGGCAGGTCCCAAGAGACCCAGTACTTC.

This chain's CDR3 is CASSSMAGDNEQFF. The CDR3 coding sequence is TGTGCCAGCAGTTCCATGGCGGGGGATAATGAGCAGTTCTTC. This chain joins TRBV6-6 and TRBJ2-1; 7 bases align to TRBD2. V shed 4 bases, J shed 7 bases, and the junction held 7 bases outside the gene matches. CDR3 length: 14 residues. Germline CDR1 reads MNHNY; CDR2 reads SVGAGI (reference sequence).

This rearrangement joins TRBV30 to TRBJ2-2, with 7 bases fitting TRBD1. The germline V gene has CDR1 GTSNPN and CDR2 SVGIG (reference sequence). The CDR3 is 14 amino acids. Germline trimming cut 0 bases from V and 5 bases from J; bases unmatched to any gene: 3. The CDR3 DNA sequence: TGTGCCTGGAGTGTCAGGGGGACAACCGGGGAGCTGTTTTTT. It yields the protein CAWSVRGTTGELFF.